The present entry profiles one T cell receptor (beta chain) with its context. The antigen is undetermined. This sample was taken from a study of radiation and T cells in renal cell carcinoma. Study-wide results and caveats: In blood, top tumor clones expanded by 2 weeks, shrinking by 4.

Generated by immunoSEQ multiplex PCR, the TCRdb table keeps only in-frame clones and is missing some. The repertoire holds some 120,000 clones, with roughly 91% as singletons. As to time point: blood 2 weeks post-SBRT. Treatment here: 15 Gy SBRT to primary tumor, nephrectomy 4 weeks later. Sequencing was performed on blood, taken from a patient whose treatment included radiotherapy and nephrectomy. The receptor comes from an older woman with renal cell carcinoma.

CDR3 sequence reads: CASSSSPMNTEAFF. CDR3 nucleotides: TGTGCCAGCAGCTCCAGTCCAATGAACACTGAAGCTTTCTTT. The V gene is TRBV7-9, the J gene TRBJ1-1; no clear D. This CDR3 has 14 residues. V was clipped by 4 bases and J by 0 bases, with 9 bases between them. The V gene's germline CDR1 is SEHNR and CDR2 FQNEAQ (reference sequence).